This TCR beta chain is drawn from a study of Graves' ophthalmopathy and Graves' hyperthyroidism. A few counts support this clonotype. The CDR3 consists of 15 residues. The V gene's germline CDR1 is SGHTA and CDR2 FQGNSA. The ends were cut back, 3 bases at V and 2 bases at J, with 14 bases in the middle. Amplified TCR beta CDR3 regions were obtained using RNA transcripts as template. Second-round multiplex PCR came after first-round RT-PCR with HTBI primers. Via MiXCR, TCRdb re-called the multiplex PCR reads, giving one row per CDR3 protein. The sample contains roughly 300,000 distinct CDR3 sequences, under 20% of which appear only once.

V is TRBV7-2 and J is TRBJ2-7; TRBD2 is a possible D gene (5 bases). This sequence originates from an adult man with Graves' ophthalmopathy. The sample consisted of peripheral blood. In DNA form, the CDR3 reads TGTGCCAGCAGCTTCTTCCCGGACGGGGCCTACGAGCAGTACTTC. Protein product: CASSFFPDGAYEQYF.